This TCR beta chain emerged from a study of blood T cell repertoires in COVID-19. Overall study: Sites in the United States, Italy and Spain provided acute and convalescent COVID-19 samples. From T cells, B-cell-depleted T cells, or PBMCs came the material, which was cDNA or gDNA.

This clone was recorded only once. Generated by immunoSEQ multiplex PCR, the TCRdb table keeps only in-frame clones and is missing some. The top ten clones hold around 1.3% of a sample with around 200,000 clones, over 80% of them seen once. Seattle researchers signed up patients amid active infection and tracked them longitudinally. Germline V CDR1 and CDR2: SGDLS, YYNGEE. The V and J ends lost 3 bases and 3 bases, in that order; junction bases with no gene match: 4. The CDR3 is 16 residues long. This clonotype originated in a woman aged 25-40 years with COVID-19, enrolled during active disease. Sequenced material: peripheral blood. This chain uses TRBV9 with TRBJ2-5; 14 bases fit TRBD2. The CDR3 nucleotides read TGTGCCAGCAGCGCCCGACTAGCGGGAGGGGAAGAGACCCAGTACTTC. Translating it yields CASSARLAGGEETQYF.